This passage covers 18 T cell receptor beta chains from one sample sequenced in a study of regulatory T cells in long-lasting Graves disease. With iRepertoire HTBI primers and Arm-PCR of CDR3 regions, TCR beta libraries were built. Each CDR3 protein is one row after TCRdb ran MiXCR on the multiplex PCR reads. The table lists approximately 400,000 distinct CDR3 sequences, roughly 23% of them singletons. The time point was: persistent/refractory GD, antithyroid drugs over 5 years with positive TRAb. Following extraction of RNA from PBMCs, that RNA was used to make the TCR library. The starting material was peripheral blood mononuclear cells (PBMCs), obtained when the disease was refractory, from a patient treated with antithyroid drugs. The receptors shown here come from a woman between 40 and 55 years old with Graves disease.

This clonotype was detected ten times or more. The chain couples TRBV28 to TRBJ1-5; D may be TRBD1 (6 bases). Germline V gives CDR1 MDHEN, CDR2 SYDVKM. The CDR3 consists of 15 residues. Trimming pared 6 bases from V and 5 bases from J, leaving 17 bases between. The CDR3 nucleotides read TGTGCCAGCAGCCCGTCCCGGGGGCCTCATCAGCCCCAGCATTTT. Protein sequence: CASSPSRGPHQPQHF.

There are a few counts of this clonotype. The chain uses TRBV7-9 and TRBJ2-7, with 11 positions matching TRBD1. This CDR3 is 15 amino acids long. Losses at the gene ends were 5 bases for V and 5 bases for J; bases not matched to a gene: 8. Germline assignment: CDR1 SEHNR and CDR2 FQNEAQ (reference sequence). The CDR3 DNA follows: TGTGCCAGCAGCCTAGGGACAGGGGGTATCAACGAGCAGTACTTC. It encodes CASSLGTGGINEQYF.

The V gene is TRBV27, the J gene TRBJ1-5; unclear D gene. The germline gives CDR1 MNHEY, CDR2 SMNVEV (reference sequence). V was pared by 2 bases and J by 5 bases, with 13 bases between. The CDR3 is made up of 15 amino acids. The CDR3 bases are TGTGCCAGCAGTTTAGTGGCAGGCCCCTATCAGCCCCAGCATTTT. Its translation: CASSLVAGPYQPQHF.

This clonotype was found many times. The chain carries TRBV28 and TRBJ2-5; 7 nucleotides line up with TRBD1. The CDR3 spans 15 residues. Trimming removed 5 bases from V and 5 bases from J; junction bases left unmatched: 11. Looked up from germline, CDR1 is MDHEN and CDR2 is SYDVKM. The CDR3 DNA sequence: TGTGCCAGCAGTCCCACAGGGGCTGAAGCGGAGACCCAGTACTTC. Protein product: CASSPTGAEAETQYF. The full variable domain, completed using reference TRBV28 and TRBJ2-5, is DVKVTQSSRYLVKRTGEKVFLECVQDMDHENMFWYRQDPGLGLRLIYFSYDVKMKEKGDIPEGYSVSREKKERFSLILESASTNQTSMYLCASSPTGAEAETQYFGPGTRLLVL.

The table lists this clonotype with a few counts. The chain has TRBV6-1 and TRBJ1-5; D is possibly TRBD1 (6 bases). The germline CDR1 and CDR2 sequences are MNHNS and SASEGT. The CDR3 totals 14 residues. V shed 7 bases and J shed 4 bases, with 14 bases lying between them. The CDR3 DNA follows: TGTGCCAGCAATTTAGGGGGGCGGAATCAGCCCCAGCATTTT. Translated: CASNLGGRNQPQHF.

This clonotype was counted ten times or more. This chain joins TRBV7-3 and TRBJ1-1, with D unclear. This CDR3 comprises 14 residues. V was shortened by 6 bases and J by 1 base, with 12 bases between the two germline ends. CDR1 and CDR2 (germline): SGHTA, FQGTGA. CDR3 DNA: TGTGCCAGCAGAGATGGGCTGGGGAACACTGAAGCTTTCTTT. Translated: CASRDGLGNTEAFF.

This chain joins TRBV30 and TRBJ2-1; D remains unclear. The CDR3 extends over 14 amino acids. The V end lost 0 bases, the J end lost 5 bases, and 11 bases lay between the germline ends. Germline V lookup: CDR1 GTSNPN, CDR2 SVGIG (reference sequence). For the CDR3, the DNA is TGTGCCTGGAGTGTACGGCTTCGAAACAATGAGCAGTTCTTC. This translates into CAWSVRLRNNEQFF.

This clonotype was seen many times. This chain links TRBV20-1 with TRBJ2-7; D remains ambiguous. The germline gives CDR1 DFQATT, CDR2 SNEGSKA (reference sequence). The CDR3 totals 11 residues. V was pared by 3 bases and J by 2 bases, with 5 bases between. CDR3 residues: CSASRAYEQYF. CDR3 DNA: TGCAGTGCTAGCCGGGCCTACGAGCAGTACTTC.

This chain joins TRBV3-1 and TRBJ1-6; 7 nucleotides agree with TRBD1. CDR3 length: 17 amino acids. Germline V gene data show CDR1 as LGHDT and CDR2 as YNNKEL (reference sequence). With V trimmed by 6 bases and J by 8 bases, 16 bases remained unmatched. The CDR3 region is CASSRALQGRGDSPLHF. The CDR3 DNA sequence: TGTGCCAGCAGTCGAGCCCTACAGGGGAGAGGAGATTCACCCCTCCACTTT.

About this clonotype itself: A junction boundary mismatches the germline segment, possibly from a read error. V usage is TRBV2 and J usage is TRBJ2-1; TRBD2 matches at 8 bases. The length of the CDR3 is 12 residues. CDR1 is SNHLY, CDR2 FYNNEI, per germline. The CDR3 protein is CASSGASGLVIF. The DNA of the CDR3 is TGTGCCAGCAGTGGAGCTTCGGGACTAGTGATCTTC.

This clonotype was seen ten or more times. The chain recombines TRBV7-8 with TRBJ1-5, with a possible D match to TRBD1 (5 bases). CDR1 and CDR2 (germline): SGHVS, FQNEAQ. CDR3 length: 13 amino acids. The V and J ends lost 6 bases and 6 bases respectively, with 12 bases between them. The CDR3 spells CASRRDFGQPQHF. The CDR3, as DNA: TGTGCCAGCAGGCGGGACTTCGGTCAGCCCCAGCATTTT.

This clonotype was found a few times. V usage is TRBV5-4 and J usage is TRBJ2-5, with 14 positions matching TRBD2. This CDR3 has 18 amino acids. In germline, CDR1 is SGHNT, CDR2 YYREEE (reference sequence). V lost 4 bases and J lost 3; bases outside the gene matches: 11. The CDR3: CASSVGVGLAGVKETQYF. Here the CDR3 DNA reads TGTGCCAGCAGCGTGGGTGTGGGACTAGCGGGAGTGAAAGAGACCCAGTACTTC.

This chain joins TRBV4-2 and TRBJ2-1; tentative D call: TRBD2 (5 bases). Trimming shortened V by 6 bases and J by 1 base, and 13 bases separated the two germline ends. The germline V gene has CDR1 LGHNA and CDR2 YNFKEQ. There are 15 residues in the CDR3. The CDR3 sequence: CASSPRRDSYNEQFF. CDR3 nucleotides: TGTGCCAGCAGTCCCCGTCGGGATTCCTACAATGAGCAGTTCTTC.

V is TRBV5-6 and J is TRBJ1-1; D gene uncertain. The V gene's germline CDR1 is SGHDT and CDR2 YYEEEE. The V and J ends lost 1 base and 2 bases respectively, with 15 bases between them. CDR3 length equals 16 residues. CDR3 residues: CASSLWKWIGNTEAFF. In DNA form, the CDR3 reads TGTGCCAGCAGCTTGTGGAAATGGATAGGAAACACTGAAGCTTTCTTT.

This clonotype was seen a few times. The chain joins TRBV10-1 to TRBJ1-4; a weak D match, TRBD1 (6 bases). Germline CDR1 and CDR2: WNHNN and SYGVQD (reference sequence). The V end was cut by 3 bases, the J end by 0 bases, with 11 bases between. This CDR3 is built from 16 residues. The CDR3: CASSERQDPTNEKLFF. DNA of the CDR3: TGCGCCAGCAGTGAAAGACAGGATCCAACTAATGAAAAACTGTTTTTT.

V and J are TRBV5-1 and TRBJ2-5; 8 bases agree with TRBD1. The V gene end was trimmed by 4 bases and the J gene end by 2 bases; junction bases not matched to a gene: 7. Looked up from germline, CDR1 is SGHRS and CDR2 is YFSETQ. CDR3 length equals 15 residues. CDR3 sequence: CASSESGGRQETQYF. Written as DNA, the CDR3 is TGCGCCAGCAGCGAATCAGGGGGCCGTCAAGAGACCCAGTACTTC.

This clonotype came up many times. This chain connects TRBV2 to TRBJ2-7, with 7 bases matching TRBD1. Germline CDR1 and CDR2: SNHLY and FYNNEI. With V trimmed by 6 bases and J by 2 bases, 7 bases remained unmatched. There are 14 residues in the CDR3. The CDR3 DNA reads as TGTGCCAGCAGACCGGACAGGATTACCTACGAGCAGTACTTC. Encoded protein: CASRPDRITYEQYF.

This clonotype was picked up many times. This CDR3 reads CASSLSPRFTLHF. Written as DNA, the CDR3 is TGTGCCAGCAGCTTAAGCCCCCGATTCACCCTCCACTTT. The chain joins TRBV7-8 to TRBJ1-6, with D unresolved. V lost 2 bases and J lost 14, with 13 bases in between. This CDR3 contains 13 residues. Per germline, CDR1 SGHVS and CDR2 FQNEAQ.